This T cell receptor beta chain stems from a study of a mutant IDH1 vaccine in newly diagnosed glioma. Study summary: In some groups vaccination began 4-6 weeks post-radiotherapy; others received it with temozolomide. Every participant had undergone radiotherapy, temozolomide, or both before, and most underwent both.

V lost 4 bases, J lost 4 bases, and 16 bases lay in between. The CDR3 has 15 residues. The germline gives CDR1 LGHNA, CDR2 YSLEER. The assay was immunoSEQ multiplex PCR, and TCRdb's table has in-frame clones only and misses some. The table lists tens of thousands of clones, around 81% of them singletons. As regards this clone: Its antigen is unknown.

Regarding the study as a whole: Pseudoprogression appeared independent of alterations in top peripheral clonotypes.

The sample's time point: week 5, during vaccination. Vaccine doses each comprised 300 ug of mutant IDH1 20-mer peptide, with topical imiquimod. Sequenced material: PBMCs, taken from a glioma patient whose treatment included an IDH1 peptide vaccine. This clonotype was sampled from a man in his forties or fifties with glioma. V is TRBV4-3 and J is TRBJ2-5; D is perhaps TRBD1 (7 bases). The CDR3 spells CASSPIRQGGETQYF. CDR3 nucleotide sequence: TGCGCCAGCAGCCCAATTCGACAGGGAGGAGAGACCCAGTACTTC.